The 2 T cell receptor beta chains below come from one sample, sequenced in a study of T cell changes during pregnancy in multiple sclerosis. The data were produced by immunoSEQ multiplex PCR, yet TCRdb's version contains in-frame clones alone and is incomplete. The sample consists of around 57,000 clones, approximately 90% of them appearing once. The material was peripheral blood, obtained in the first trimester of pregnancy. These receptors all stem from a female donor in good health, enrolled as a control in a pregnancy study.

The chain is built from TRBV4-3 and TRBJ1-1; D is possibly TRBD1 (5 bases). The V gene lost 1 base and the J gene lost 5 bases, with 17 bases spanning the gap. The CDR3 consists of 16 residues. Germline V lookup: CDR1 LGHNA, CDR2 YSLEER. The CDR3 loop is CASSQVEGRDGTEAFF. The CDR3 DNA reads TGCGCCAGCAGCCAAGTGGAGGGGAGGGATGGGACTGAAGCTTTCTTT.

The chain is built from TRBV11-3 and TRBJ1-1; D unresolved. V shed 3 bases and J shed 7 bases, with 9 bases lying between them. The germline CDR1 and CDR2 sequences are SGHNT and YENEEA. The CDR3 covers 12 residues. CDR3 in DNA: TGTGCCAGCAGCTTTTACAGTGGTGAAGCTTTCTTT. This gives the protein CASSFYSGEAFF.